These T cell receptor beta chains were read from a single sample in a study of OX40 agonist ivuxolimab in advanced cancers. The repertoire was sequenced with immunoSEQ multiplex PCR; TCRdb's copy has only in-frame clones and lacks some. The sample has some 45,000 clones, 85% to 90% seen once. Sequencing was performed on CD4+ or CD8+ T cells sorted from blood, taken in a trial of the OX40 agonist ivuxolimab. The source is an adult with an advanced solid tumor such as melanoma, head and neck, liver or kidney cancer. Each CDR3 is given with its conserved first and last residue. Fields, in order: V gene, clone size, D gene, J gene, CDR3 DNA, CDR3 protein. D genes are given only for firm matches. For some rows the clone size is stated as once, few or many, or as a class when expanded; others skip it.

v_call: TRBV30; clone_size: NA; d_call: NA; j_call: TRBJ2-5; cdr3_nt: TGTGCCTGGGCCCGGTTAGGAAACCAAGAGACCCAGTACTTC; cdr3_aa: CAWARLGNQETQYF
v_call: TRBV10-3; clone_size: NA; d_call: NA; j_call: TRBJ2-2; cdr3_nt: TGTGCCATCAGTAGCACCTCCAACACCGGGGAGCTGTTTTTT; cdr3_aa: CAISSTSNTGELFF
v_call: TRBV30; clone_size: NA; d_call: TRBD1; j_call: TRBJ1-1; cdr3_nt: TGTGCCTGGGGGGACAGGGCGAACACTGAAGCTTTCTTT; cdr3_aa: CAWGDRANTEAFF
v_call: TRBV23-1; clone_size: once; d_call: TRBD1; j_call: TRBJ2-7; cdr3_nt: TGCGCCAGCAGTCAATGTCCGGAGGGGGACAGGGGGTACGAGCAGTACTTC; cdr3_aa: CASSQCPEGDRGYEQYF
v_call: TRBV6-5; clone_size: NA; d_call: NA; j_call: TRBJ2-2; cdr3_nt: TGTGCCAGCAGTTACATAAGTGGGGGCCATACCGGGGAGCTGTTTTTT; cdr3_aa: CASSYISGGHTGELFF
v_call: TRBV28; clone_size: NA; d_call: TRBD1; j_call: TRBJ1-1; cdr3_nt: TGTGCCAGCAGACGGACAGGAAACACTGAAGCTTTCTTT; cdr3_aa: CASRRTGNTEAFF
v_call: TRBV30; clone_size: NA; d_call: NA; j_call: TRBJ1-4; cdr3_nt: TGTGCCTGGAGGCCCGGACGGGCCGGGAGGGAAAAACTGTTTTTT; cdr3_aa: CAWRPGRAGREKLFF
v_call: TRBV28; clone_size: NA; d_call: NA; j_call: TRBJ1-5; cdr3_nt: TGTGCCAGCAGTCCGCTTGAGGGGTGGCAGCCCCAGCATTTT; cdr3_aa: CASSPLEGWQPQHF
v_call: TRBV7-8; clone_size: NA; d_call: NA; j_call: TRBJ1-3; cdr3_nt: TGTGCCAGCAGCCACCGGGGGTCTGGAAACACCATATATTTT; cdr3_aa: CASSHRGSGNTIYF
v_call: TRBV7-3; clone_size: NA; d_call: NA; j_call: TRBJ2-5; cdr3_nt: TGTGCCAGCAGCTTAAATGGTCGGGTAACCGGGGAGACCCAGTACTTC; cdr3_aa: CASSLNGRVTGETQYF
v_call: TRBV30; clone_size: NA; d_call: NA; j_call: TRBJ1-1; cdr3_nt: TGTGCCTGGAGTGTCTGGTCAGGGGCCGATGAAGCTTTCTTT; cdr3_aa: CAWSVWSGADEAFF
v_call: TRBV6-9; clone_size: NA; d_call: NA; j_call: TRBJ1-1; cdr3_nt: TGTGCCAGCAGCCGTCACGGGGGAGCTTTCTTT; cdr3_aa: CASSRHGGAFF
v_call: TRBV27; clone_size: NA; d_call: NA; j_call: TRBJ2-5; cdr3_nt: TGTGCCAGCAGTTATTTTGGACGGTCCCGCGAGACCCAGTACTTC; cdr3_aa: CASSYFGRSRETQYF
v_call: TRBV11-2; clone_size: once; d_call: TRBD1; j_call: TRBJ2-1; cdr3_nt: TGTGCCAGCCAAAAGACCCCGGGACAGGGGGTGTATGAGCAGTTCTTC; cdr3_aa: CASQKTPGQGVYEQFF
v_call: TRBV18; clone_size: NA; d_call: NA; j_call: TRBJ2-2; cdr3_nt: TGTGCCAGCTCACCGGCGGTAGCAGGGATCACCGGGGAGCTGTTTTTT; cdr3_aa: CASSPAVAGITGELFF
v_call: TRBV7-9; clone_size: once; d_call: TRBD2; j_call: TRBJ2-1; cdr3_nt: TGTGCCAGCAGCCGCCGTAGCGGGAGGGCCGTGGATGAGCAGTTCTTC; cdr3_aa: CASSRRSGRAVDEQFF
v_call: TRBV27; clone_size: NA; d_call: TRBD1; j_call: TRBJ1-6; cdr3_nt: TGTGCCAGCAGTTTAAGGGGGCCCCCTCTTAGCTCCTATAATTCACCCCTCCACTTT; cdr3_aa: CASSLRGPPLSSYNSPLHF
v_call: TRBV5-4; clone_size: NA; d_call: NA; j_call: TRBJ1-6; cdr3_nt: TGTGCCAGCAGCTTGGATCATCCAGGGAATTCACCCCTCCACTTT; cdr3_aa: CASSLDHPGNSPLHF
v_call: TRBV10-3; clone_size: NA; d_call: TRBD2; j_call: TRBJ2-3; cdr3_nt: TGTGCCATCAGTGGGGGGACTAAAACAGATACGCAGTATTTT; cdr3_aa: CAISGGTKTDTQYF
v_call: TRBV19; clone_size: NA; d_call: TRBD1; j_call: TRBJ1-2; cdr3_nt: TGTGCCAGTACCTTCGGACAGGGGGCGGCTGGCTACACCTTC; cdr3_aa: CASTFGQGAAGYTF
v_call: TRBV6-6; clone_size: NA; d_call: NA; j_call: TRBJ1-2; cdr3_nt: TGTGCCAGCATCTCACCCCCTGGGCGCGGCTACACCTTC; cdr3_aa: CASISPPGRGYTF
v_call: TRBV19; clone_size: NA; d_call: TRBD1; j_call: TRBJ1-2; cdr3_nt: TGTGCCAGTAGCGGGACAGGGGTTTATGGCTACACCTTC; cdr3_aa: CASSGTGVYGYTF
v_call: TRBV4-3; clone_size: NA; d_call: NA; j_call: TRBJ2-7; cdr3_nt: TGCGCCAGCAGTCATACTTTCGTGGGCCTGACCCCCCACGAGCAGTACTTC; cdr3_aa: CASSHTFVGLTPHEQYF
v_call: TRBV2; clone_size: NA; d_call: NA; j_call: TRBJ2-7; cdr3_nt: TGTGCCAGCACCGACTTACAGGGGCCGGCGGGGGAGCAGTACTTC; cdr3_aa: CASTDLQGPAGEQYF
v_call: TRBV18; clone_size: NA; d_call: NA; j_call: TRBJ1-5; cdr3_nt: TGTGCCAGCTCCAAGGGCGATCAGCCCCAGCATTTT; cdr3_aa: CASSKGDQPQHF
v_call: TRBV6-1; clone_size: NA; d_call: TRBD2; j_call: TRBJ2-4; cdr3_nt: TGTGCCAGCTCGGGACTAGCGGGAGGCCAGGGGATTCAGTACTTC; cdr3_aa: CASSGLAGGQGIQYF
v_call: TRBV7-8; clone_size: NA; d_call: TRBD1; j_call: TRBJ2-5; cdr3_nt: TGTGCCAGCAGCTTAGGGCAGCCAGGGGGCGGAGAGACCCAGTACTTC; cdr3_aa: CASSLGQPGGGETQYF
v_call: TRBV27; clone_size: NA; d_call: NA; j_call: TRBJ2-6; cdr3_nt: TGTGCCAGCAGTCTCCGTCTAGCGAGCTCTGGGGCCAACGTCCTGACTTTC; cdr3_aa: CASSLRLASSGANVLTF
v_call: TRBV7-9; clone_size: NA; d_call: NA; j_call: TRBJ1-1; cdr3_nt: TGTGCCAGCAGCTTAGAGGGCGGCCGGAACACTGAAGCTTTCTTT; cdr3_aa: CASSLEGGRNTEAFF
v_call: TRBV12-5; clone_size: NA; d_call: NA; j_call: TRBJ2-7; cdr3_nt: TGTGCTAGTGGTTTGGGCGACTACGAGCAGTACTTC; cdr3_aa: CASGLGDYEQYF
v_call: TRBV28; clone_size: NA; d_call: NA; j_call: TRBJ1-5; cdr3_nt: TGTGCCAGCAGTTGGCCAGGGCTTTATCAGCCCCAGCATTTT; cdr3_aa: CASSWPGLYQPQHF
v_call: TRBV13; clone_size: few; d_call: NA; j_call: TRBJ2-6; cdr3_nt: TGTGCCAGCAGCCCCCGACTAGGTGTAATGGCTGGGGCCAACGTCCTGACTTTC; cdr3_aa: CASSPRLGVMAGANVLTF
v_call: TRBV11-2; clone_size: NA; d_call: TRBD1; j_call: TRBJ1-1; cdr3_nt: TGTGCCAGCAGCTTAGGACGAGGAATCGGGACAGCCAACACTGAAGCTTTCTTT; cdr3_aa: CASSLGRGIGTANTEAFF
v_call: TRBV25-1; clone_size: NA; d_call: TRBD2; j_call: TRBJ2-4; cdr3_nt: TGTGCCAGCAGTGAATGGGGGGGTCCCAAAAACATTCAGTACTTC; cdr3_aa: CASSEWGGPKNIQYF
v_call: TRBV5-6; clone_size: NA; d_call: NA; j_call: TRBJ1-4; cdr3_nt: TGTGCCAGCAGCTTCTTAGGGGGGTACGATGAAAAACTGTTTTTT; cdr3_aa: CASSFLGGYDEKLFF
v_call: TRBV5-1; clone_size: NA; d_call: NA; j_call: TRBJ1-1; cdr3_nt: TGCGCCAGCAGCTTGGACGGACGGGGAGTGAACACTGAAGCTTTCTTT; cdr3_aa: CASSLDGRGVNTEAFF
v_call: TRBV14; clone_size: NA; d_call: NA; j_call: TRBJ2-2; cdr3_nt: TGTGCCAGCAGCCAACTCTCCAACACCGGGGAGCTGTTTTTT; cdr3_aa: CASSQLSNTGELFF
v_call: TRBV19; clone_size: NA; d_call: NA; j_call: TRBJ1-2; cdr3_nt: TGTGCCAGCAGGGACGGCGCTCGGGGGATTTACTATGGCTACACCTTC; cdr3_aa: CASRDGARGIYYGYTF
v_call: TRBV10-2; clone_size: NA; d_call: NA; j_call: TRBJ2-4; cdr3_nt: TGCGCCAGCAGTGACCCGACCAAAAACATTCAGTACTTC; cdr3_aa: CASSDPTKNIQYF
v_call: TRBV7-2; clone_size: NA; d_call: NA; j_call: TRBJ2-7; cdr3_nt: TGTGCCAGCAGCTTAGCTCCCAGGGGCTCCTACGAGCAGTACTTC; cdr3_aa: CASSLAPRGSYEQYF
v_call: TRBV11-2; clone_size: NA; d_call: NA; j_call: TRBJ2-1; cdr3_nt: TGTGCCAGCAGCTTAGATGTCTGGAGCTCCTACAATGAGCAGTTCTTC; cdr3_aa: CASSLDVWSSYNEQFF